This T cell receptor beta chain was identified during a study of T-cell memory formation after mild COVID-19. Notes on the study in general: Day 15 to 85 contracting clones showed balanced CD4/CD8; day 15 to 37 expanders favored CD4+. Memory from before infection featured some responding clones, which suggests cross-reactive memory joined.

The germline V and J ends were trimmed by 6 bases and 0 bases, with 6 bases remaining between them. The CDR3 consists of 12 residues. Germline CDR1 and CDR2: MNHEY and SVGAGI. This clonotype was observed many times. The antigen is not known. TCRdb independently ran MiXCR on the 5' RACE reads; one entry per CDR3 protein. The repertoire includes fewer than 700,000 distinct CDR3 sequences, about 20% of them detected once, and roughly 9.1% sits in the top ten. This TCR was recovered from an adult woman who had mild COVID-19 (a few samples of this study predate the infection). Cell type and time point are not known. The J gene is TRBJ2-7, the V gene TRBV6-5; no firm D call. The sequenced material came from PBMCs or a T cell subset sorted from them (not recorded which). The CDR3 DNA sequence: TGTGCCAGCAGGTCAACCTCCTACGAGCAGTACTTC. Its protein is CASRSTSYEQYF.